This T cell receptor (beta chain) came from a study of long-term antiretroviral therapy in people with HIV. Version v3.0 of the immunoSEQ assay was performed at survey level. The assay was immunoSEQ multiplex PCR, and TCRdb's table has in-frame clones only and misses some. Among 23,000 or so clones listed, roughly three quarters were seen once. The CDR3 consists of 15 residues. Trimming left V 0 bases short and J 0 bases short, with 7 bases between. CDR1 SGHRS and CDR2 YFSETQ come from the germline V gene. The chain uses TRBV5-1 and TRBJ2-1; D is tentatively TRBD1 or TRBD2 (5 bases each). This clonotype was obtained from a woman aged 40 to 50 with HIV. Specimen: unsorted PBMCs, collected 0.5 years after starting antiretroviral therapy. The CDR3 region has the DNA TGCGCCAGCAGCTTGGAGGGGAGCTCCTACAATGAGCAGTTCTTC. Protein sequence: CASSLEGSSYNEQFF.